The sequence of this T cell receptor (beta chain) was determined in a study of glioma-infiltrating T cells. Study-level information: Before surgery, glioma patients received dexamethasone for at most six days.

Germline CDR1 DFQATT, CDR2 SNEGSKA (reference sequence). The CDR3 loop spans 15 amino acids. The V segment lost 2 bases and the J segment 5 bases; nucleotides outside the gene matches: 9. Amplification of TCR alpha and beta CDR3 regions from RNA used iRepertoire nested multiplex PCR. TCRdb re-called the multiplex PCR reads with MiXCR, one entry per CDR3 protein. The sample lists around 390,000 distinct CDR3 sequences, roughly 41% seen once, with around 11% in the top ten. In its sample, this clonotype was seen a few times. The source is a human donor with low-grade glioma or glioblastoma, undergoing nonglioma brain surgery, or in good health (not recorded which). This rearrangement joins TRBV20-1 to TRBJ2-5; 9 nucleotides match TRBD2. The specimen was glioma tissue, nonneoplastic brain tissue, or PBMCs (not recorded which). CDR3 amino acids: CSARLVAGVGETQYF. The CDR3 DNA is TGCAGTGCTAGACTAGTAGCGGGAGTGGGGGAGACCCAGTACTTC.